The rows below give T cell receptor beta chains drawn from one sample of a study of blood T cell repertoires in COVID-19. Sequencing was performed with immunoSEQ multiplex PCR; in TCRdb, only in-frame clones are kept and a portion is missing. The table shows roughly 360,000 clones, with 70% to 90% occurring only once. Input material: PBMCs or T cells enriched from blood (not recorded which). The receptors shown here come from a man in his thirties or forties who had recovered from COVID-19. CDR3s include the opening cysteine and the closing phenylalanine or tryptophan. The D gene is left open where the match is weak. Size tells how often a clone was seen (once, few, many) or the class of an expanded clone, and some rows leave it out.

TGTGCCAGCAGCCAGGGACTAGCGGGCTACAATGAGCAGTTCTTC | CASSQGLAGYNEQFF | TRBV3-1/TRBV3-2 | . | TRBJ2-1 | TRBD2
TGTGCCTGGAGCTGGTCGGGACAGGGATCAGATACGCAGTATTTT | CAWSWSGQGSDTQYF | TRBV30 | . | TRBJ2-3 | TRBD1
TGTGCCAGCAGTTGGGGACAGGTGGGAGTCTTGGAGAACACTGAAGCTTTCTTT | CASSWGQVGVLENTEAFF | TRBV6-2/TRBV6-3 | . | TRBJ1-1 | TRBD1
TGTGCCAGCAGAATTCAGGGGAACACTGAAGCTTTCTTT | CASRIQGNTEAFF | TRBV19 | . | TRBJ1-1 | .
TGTGCCAGCAGCTTAGACGGGACAGGAAGCCGCTACACCTTC | CASSLDGTGSRYTF | TRBV7-9 | few | TRBJ1-2 | TRBD1
TGTGCCAGCTCACCAGTTGGGACACTCGGGGGGACTGAAGCTTTCTTT | CASSPVGTLGGTEAFF | TRBV18 | . | TRBJ1-1 | .
TGTGCTAGTGGTTTTGCGGGGGGCACTGAAGCTTTCTTT | CASGFAGGTEAFF | TRBV12-5 | once | TRBJ1-1 | .
TGTGCCAGCAGGGACACAACTAGCACAGATACGCAGTATTTT | CASRDTTSTDTQYF | TRBV28 | . | TRBJ2-3 | .
TGTGCCAGCAGTGAAGGCGGGGTAAGGACCCAGCATTTT | CASSEGGVRTQHF | TRBV6-1 | . | TRBJ1-5 | .
TGTGCCAGCTTTAAGTTCTGGGACAGGGTTTCAGAGACCCAGTACTTC | CASFKFWDRVSETQYF | TRBV2 | . | TRBJ2-5 | TRBD1
TGCAGTGCTAGTCTCCTAGGAACCAAGGGGTATGGCTACACCTTC | CSASLLGTKGYGYTF | TRBV20-1 | . | TRBJ1-2 | .
TGTGCCAGCAGTTTACTAGGGGACTTCTATGGCTACACCTTC | CASSLLGDFYGYTF | TRBV27 | . | TRBJ1-2 | .
TGTGCCAGCAGTGCCGGGACTTGGGGCGAGCAGTACTTC | CASSAGTWGEQYF | TRBV27 | . | TRBJ2-7 | .
TGTGCCACCCGGGAGGGCCCTAATGAAAAACTGTTTTTT | CATREGPNEKLFF | TRBV6-5 | . | TRBJ1-4 | .
TGTGCCAGCAGCTTATTGGACAGACCCTACGAGCAGTACTTC | CASSLLDRPYEQYF | TRBV7-9 | . | TRBJ2-7 | .
TGTGCCAGTACCACCTACAGGGCTGGCTACACCTTC | CASTTYRAGYTF | TRBV19 | . | TRBJ1-2 | .
TGTGCCAGCAGTAGTTGGGAGGAGCTCTCCTACGAGCAGTACTTC | CASSSWEELSYEQYF | TRBV6-2/TRBV6-3 | . | TRBJ2-7 | .
TGTGCCATCAGTCCAGGGGACAGGGGGGGTGTTCAGCCCCAGCATTTT | CAISPGDRGGVQPQHF | TRBV10-3 | . | TRBJ1-5 | TRBD1
TGCGCCAGCAGTGTCCTGACAGGGGATGAAAACACAGATACGCAGTATTTT | CASSVLTGDENTDTQYF | TRBV10-1 | once | TRBJ2-3 | TRBD1
TGTGCCAGCAGCAAACTAGCGGGGGGGCCAGCAGATACGCAGTATTTT | CASSKLAGGPADTQYF | TRBV2 | . | TRBJ2-3 | TRBD2
TGTGCCCAGGACACCCGGGGGACCTACGAGCAGTACTTC | CAQDTRGTYEQYF | TRBV2 | . | TRBJ2-7 | .
TGTGCCAGCAGACACAGGGGGCCGAGCACAGATACGCAGTATTTT | CASRHRGPSTDTQYF | TRBV6-5 | . | TRBJ2-3 | TRBD1
TGTGCCAGCAGCTCCTCCGGGACTTTAACCTACGAGCAGTACTTC | CASSSSGTLTYEQYF | TRBV6-5 | . | TRBJ2-7 | .
TGTGCCATCCGAGGAGGGGCAGCTACCGACCGGGAGACCCAGTACTTC | CAIRGGAATDRETQYF | TRBV10-3 | . | TRBJ2-5 | .
TGCGCCAGCAGCCCCCGGGACACATTCTACGAGCAGTACTTC | CASSPRDTFYEQYF | TRBV5-1 | . | TRBJ2-7 | .
TGCGCCAGCAGCGGATCCGGGACAGGGGTTAATTCACCCCTCCACTTT | CASSGSGTGVNSPLHF | TRBV5-1 | . | TRBJ1-6 | TRBD1
TGTGCCAGTAGTATAGGGGACAGATCGACCTACGAGCAGTACTTC | CASSIGDRSTYEQYF | TRBV19 | . | TRBJ2-7 | TRBD1
TGTGCCAGCAGTGAAGATTTGAGGCGACCCCAGCATTTT | CASSEDLRRPQHF | TRBV6-1 | . | TRBJ1-5 | .
TGCGCCAGCAGCTTGGGGTACCGGGACAGGGAGGAGACCCAGTACTTC | CASSLGYRDREETQYF | TRBV5-1 | . | TRBJ2-5 | TRBD1
TGTGCCAGCAGCCTTGGACAGGACAGGGACTACGAGCAGTACTTC | CASSLGQDRDYEQYF | TRBV5-4 | . | TRBJ2-7 | TRBD1
TGCGCCAGCAGCTTAAAGACAGGGGGCACCTACAATGAGCAGTTCTTC | CASSLKTGGTYNEQFF | TRBV5-1 | . | TRBJ2-1 | TRBD1
TGTGCCAGTAGTATCGGACAGGGGGCGGCAGAGACCCAGTACTTC | CASSIGQGAAETQYF | TRBV19 | . | TRBJ2-5 | TRBD1
TGTGCCAGCACTCGACAGGGTAACTACGAGCAGTACTTC | CASTRQGNYEQYF | TRBV12-3/TRBV12-4 | . | TRBJ2-7 | TRBD1
TGTGCCAGCAGTTACTCCCGGGGTCTAAATCAGCCCCAGCATTTT | CASSYSRGLNQPQHF | TRBV6-2/TRBV6-3 | . | TRBJ1-5 | .
TGTGCCAGCTCACAAGCCACAGGGGGCCACTCTGGAAACACCATATATTTT | CASSQATGGHSGNTIYF | TRBV18 | once | TRBJ1-3 | TRBD1
TGTGCCATCAGTGTGTCCGCTAGCAGAAGTGCCACAGATACGCAGTATTTT | CAISVSASRSATDTQYF | TRBV10-3 | once | TRBJ2-3 | .
TGTGCCAGCAGAACTACAACTAATGAAAAACTGTTTTTT | CASRTTTNEKLFF | TRBV12-3/TRBV12-4 | . | TRBJ1-4 | .
TGTGCCAGCAGCATGGACAGCAGAAATGGCTACACCTTC | CASSMDSRNGYTF | TRBV6-5 | . | TRBJ1-2 | .
TGCAGTGCTAGTCCGACAGATACGCAGTATTTT | CSASPTDTQYF | TRBV20-1 | . | TRBJ2-3 | .
TGTGCCAGCAGCGTAGGGGCAGACTCCTACGAGCAGTACTTC | CASSVGADSYEQYF | TRBV9 | . | TRBJ2-7 | .
TGCGCCAGCAGCTCGACAGGTCACTATGGCTACACCTTC | CASSSTGHYGYTF | TRBV5-1 | . | TRBJ1-2 | .
TGTGCCAGCAGCCATCTCACAGGGGCGCAGGTCGGCACAGATACGCAGTATTTT | CASSHLTGAQVGTDTQYF | TRBV14 | . | TRBJ2-3 | TRBD1
TGCAGTGCTAGTCAAACCGAACAGGGTCGCTCACCCCTCCACTTT | CSASQTEQGRSPLHF | TRBV20-1 | . | TRBJ1-6 | .
TGTGCCAGCAGCGTAGAGGGGGTTTCCTATAATTCACCCCTCCACTTT | CASSVEGVSYNSPLHF | TRBV9 | . | TRBJ1-6 | .
TGTGCCAGCAGCCAGTATTCTAACTATGGCTACACCTTC | CASSQYSNYGYTF | TRBV14 | . | TRBJ1-2 | .
TGCGCCAGCTGCGTCGGACAGGGAGGGACAGATACGCAGTATTTT | CASCVGQGGTDTQYF | TRBV5-1 | . | TRBJ2-3 | .